This T cell receptor (beta chain) was profiled in a study of blood T cell repertoires in COVID-19. Study information: The study drew acute and convalescent COVID-19 samples from the United States, Italy and Spain. Nucleic acid was either cDNA or gDNA, and it came from T cells, B-cell-depleted T cells, or PBMCs.

Profiled with immunoSEQ multiplex PCR; TCRdb holds only in-frame clones, not every one. The table shows approximately 210,000 clones, with roughly 80% occurring only once. V shed 1 base, J shed 1 base, and the junction held 4 bases outside the gene matches. Germline-derived CDR1 and CDR2 are SEHNR and FQNEAQ (reference sequence). The CDR3 has 16 amino acids. V and J are TRBV7-9 and TRBJ1-1; 9 nucleotides align to TRBD1. Sequenced material: peripheral blood. This TCR was recovered from a man aged 25-45 years with active or convalescent COVID-19. CDR3 nucleotides: TGTGCCAGCAGCTTAGAGGGGGGACAGGGGAACACTGAAGCTTTCTTT. This codes for CASSLEGGQGNTEAFF.